What follows are 19 T cell receptor beta chains derived from one specimen sequenced in a study of blood T cell repertoires in COVID-19. Sequenced by immunoSEQ multiplex PCR; TCRdb stores in-frame clones only, minus some. The sample has around 70,000 clones, over 70% seen once; the top ten hold 21%. Sample: peripheral blood. The receptors shown here come from a man aged 65 to 79 with acute or convalescent COVID-19.

The rearrangement joins TRBV7-9 to TRBJ1-2, with D possibly TRBD1 on 5 matching bases. The V end lost 2 bases, the J end lost 8 bases, and 9 bases lay between the germline ends. The CDR3 totals 12 residues. Germline V gene sequence: CDR1 SEHNR, CDR2 FQNEAQ (reference sequence). The CDR3 DNA reads as TGTGCCAGCAGCTTACAGGGTCGGGGCTACACCTTC. Encoded protein: CASSLQGRGYTF.

The V and J genes are TRBV5-4 and TRBJ2-5; 9 bases map to TRBD2. Germline loops: CDR1 SGHNT, CDR2 YYREEE (reference sequence). Trimming took 4 bases from V and 1 from J; bases not matched to a gene: 8. The CDR3 extends over 16 amino acids. CDR3 amino acids: CASSIGGGGGQETQYF. The CDR3 DNA is TGTGCCAGCAGCATAGGGGGCGGGGGGGGCCAAGAGACCCAGTACTTC.

The chain joins TRBV6-1 to TRBJ2-7; no clear D. Trimming left V 3 bases short and J 3 bases short, with 9 bases between. Germline V gives CDR1 MNHNS, CDR2 SASEGT. CDR3 length: 13 residues. CDR3 coding DNA: TGTGCCAGCAGTGAGCCAGAACGCTACGAGCAGTACTTC. Protein sequence: CASSEPERYEQYF.

The rearrangement uses TRBV5-6 and TRBJ2-7; possibly TRBD2 for D (7 bases). V was pared by 2 bases and J by 6 bases, with 12 bases between. This CDR3 contains 13 residues. Per the germline V gene, CDR1 is SGHDT and CDR2 is YYEEEE. This chain's CDR3 is CASSLRGAGEQYF. As DNA, the CDR3 is TGTGCCAGCAGCTTACGGGGGGCAGGCGAGCAGTACTTC. Complete variable domain (other parts from reference TRBV5-6 and TRBJ2-7): DAGVTQSPTHLIKTRGQQVTLRCSPKSGHDTVSWYQQALGQGPQFIFQYYEEEERQRGNFPDRFSGHQFPNYSSELNVNALLLGDSALYLCASSLRGAGEQYFGPGTRLTVT.

This chain links TRBV28 with TRBJ2-5; D perhaps matches TRBD2 (6 bases). Germline loops: CDR1 MDHEN, CDR2 SYDVKM. V lost 3 bases to trimming and J lost 2 bases, with 19 bases between them. The CDR3 is 17 residues long. The CDR3 sequence: CASSFGEATGGQETQYF. The CDR3, as DNA: TGTGCCAGCAGTTTTGGGGAGGCAACCGGGGGACAAGAGACCCAGTACTTC.

V is TRBV29-1 and J is TRBJ2-3, with 14 nucleotides matching TRBD2. Per germline, CDR1 SQVTM and CDR2 ANQGSEA. This CDR3 is 14 amino acids long. CDR3 bases: TGCAACGCGGGGACTAGCGGGAGTGGGGTTACGCAGTATTTT. Translating it yields CNAGTSGSGVTQYF.

This rearrangement joins TRBV18 to TRBJ1-5, with D possibly TRBD1 on 6 matching bases. Germline CDR1 is KGHSH and CDR2 is LQKENI. The CDR3 is 13 amino acids. The V gene lost 2 bases and the J gene lost 4 bases, with 6 bases spanning the gap. CDR3 DNA sequence: TGTGCCAGCTCACCAGACAGGAATCAGCCCCAGCATTTT. Encoded protein: CASSPDRNQPQHF.

This chain connects TRBV4-3 to TRBJ2-1, with 11 bases identical to TRBD2. V shed 4 bases, J shed 2 bases, and the junction held 4 bases outside the gene matches. The CDR3 runs 16 residues. Germline CDR1 reads LGHNA; CDR2 reads YSLEER. The DNA of the CDR3 is TGCGCCAGCAGCCGAACGACTAGCGGGGCCTACAATGAGCAGTTCTTC. This gives the protein CASSRTTSGAYNEQFF.

This clone was observed at least ten times. The rearrangement uses TRBV10-2 and TRBJ2-2; D gene uncertain. Germline V gene data show CDR1 as WSHSY and CDR2 as SAAADI. With 3 bases removed from V and 6 bases from J, the gap between germline ends came to 8 bases. The CDR3 has 13 amino acids. CDR3 loop: CASSDGFPGELFF. DNA for the CDR3: TGCGCCAGCAGTGACGGGTTCCCCGGGGAGCTGTTTTTT.

The V call is TRBV29-1, the J call TRBJ2-5; 7 nucleotides match TRBD1. Per the germline V gene, CDR1 is SQVTM and CDR2 is ANQGSEA. The CDR3 has 12 residues. The trim removed 6 bases at V and 4 bases at J, leaving 5 bases unmatched. The CDR3 here is CSVLGGGETQYF. In nucleotides, the CDR3 is TGCAGCGTCCTAGGGGGCGGAGAGACCCAGTACTTC. Full variable domain (remainder filled in from reference TRBV29-1 and TRBJ2-5): SAVISQKPSRDICQRGTSLTIQCQVDSQVTMMFWYRQQPGQSLTLIATANQGSEATYESGFVIDKFPISRPNLTFSTLTVSNMSPEDSSIYLCSVLGGGETQYFGPGTRLLVL.

The V and J genes are TRBV2 and TRBJ1-1; 9 bases are shared with TRBD1. Losses at the gene ends were 8 bases for V and 1 base for J; bases not matched to a gene: 5. This CDR3 comprises 14 residues. CDR1 and CDR2 from the germline V gene are SNHLY and FYNNEI. CDR3 sequence reads: CASGLQGANTEAFF. The CDR3 region has the DNA TGTGCCAGCGGGTTACAGGGGGCGAACACTGAAGCTTTCTTT.

Here the CDR3 DNA reads TGTGCCAGCAGTTTAGGGCAGGGGGACGGTTCAGATACGCAGTATTTT. Its translation: CASSLGQGDGSDTQYF. This rearrangement joins TRBV28 to TRBJ2-3; 7 nucleotides align to TRBD1. CDR1 and CDR2 (germline): MDHEN, SYDVKM. This CDR3 comprises 16 residues. V lost 2 bases and J lost 4; bases outside the gene matches: 9.

This rearrangement joins TRBV9 to TRBJ1-1; D ambiguous. From germline, CDR1 is SGDLS and CDR2 YYNGEE. Trimming removed 0 bases at V and 2 bases at J, with 8 bases between. The CDR3 loop spans 14 amino acids. CDR3 residues: CASSVGEGNTEAFF. For the CDR3, the DNA is TGTGCCAGCAGCGTAGGCGAGGGCAACACTGAAGCTTTCTTT.

The chain carries TRBV10-1 and TRBJ2-7, with 13 positions matching TRBD2. V lost 4 bases and J lost 7; bases outside the gene matches: 1. Germline V CDR1 and CDR2: WNHNN, SYGVQD (reference sequence). This CDR3 region has 13 residues. CDR3 DNA sequence: TGCGCCAGCAGTGTGGGACTAGCGGGAGAGCAGTACTTC. This sequence encodes CASSVGLAGEQYF.

V gene TRBV18 combines with J gene TRBJ2-1; 7 positions agree with TRBD2. Per the germline V gene, CDR1 is KGHSH and CDR2 is LQKENI. The CDR3 is 12 residues long. J was trimmed by 9 bases and V by 3 bases; bases with no gene match: 2. The CDR3: CASSPLAAEQFF. DNA of the CDR3: TGTGCCAGCTCACCCCTAGCGGCTGAGCAGTTCTTC.

This clone appeared a single time. The chain employs TRBV19 and TRBJ1-1, with 8 bases lining up with TRBD1. The CDR3 runs 15 residues. The germline V gene encodes CDR1 LNHDA and CDR2 SQIVND (reference sequence). The junction had 13 bases not matched to a gene; V was cut back by 9 bases and J by 4 bases. In nucleotides, the CDR3 is TGTGCCAGCCGACCGTCCGGGACAGGTGGCACTGAAGCTTTCTTT. Protein product: CASRPSGTGGTEAFF.

The rearrangement uses TRBV9 and TRBJ2-5; D not resolved. The CDR3 is made up of 15 amino acids. Trimming left V 0 bases short and J 1 base short, with 10 bases between. Germline V gene sequence: CDR1 SGDLS, CDR2 YYNGEE. The CDR3: CASSVAGQFQETQYF. The CDR3 DNA is TGTGCCAGCAGCGTAGCTGGCCAGTTCCAAGAGACCCAGTACTTC.

The CDR3 reads CASRSALQGNSPLHF. The CDR3 DNA follows: TGTGCCAGCAGAAGCGCCTTGCAGGGTAATTCACCCCTCCACTTT. The chain combines TRBV2 with TRBJ1-6, with D perhaps matching TRBD1 (5 bases). CDR1 and CDR2 from the germline V gene are SNHLY and FYNNEI. This CDR3 is built from 15 residues. Trimming removed 6 bases at V and 6 bases at J, with 15 bases between. The full variable domain, with the rest looked up from reference TRBV2 and TRBJ1-6, is EPEVTQTPSHQVTQMGQEVILRCVPISNHLYFYWYRQILGQKVEFLVSFYNNEISEKSEIFDDQFSVERPDGSNFTLKIRSTKLEDSAMYFCASRSALQGNSPLHFGNGTRLTVT.

This clone appeared a single time. The chain is built from TRBV9 and TRBJ1-1, with D possibly matching TRBD1 (6 bases). The CDR3 consists of 15 residues. V was clipped by 4 bases and J by 1 base, with 14 bases between them. CDR1 is SGDLS and CDR2 is YYNGEE in the germline V gene. The CDR3 DNA follows: TGTGCCAGCAGCCCCCGGACAGCGCCGAACACTGAAGCTTTCTTT. Encoded protein: CASSPRTAPNTEAFF.